This T cell receptor beta chain was profiled in a study of graft-versus-host responses after intestinal transplantation. Across the study: Transplants were multivisceral, liver-intestinal, or isolated intestinal. Every one of the recipients received anti-thymocyte globulin induction and afterwards took tacrolimus and steroids for about 3 years. Overall study findings and caveats: Present in recipient marrow, GvH clones included some that appeared first in ileum or blood. Within the allografts of patients who had graft-donor T cell macrochimerism, graft-versus-host to host-versus-graft clonal ratios were high.

Germline assignment: CDR1 SEHNR and CDR2 FQNEAQ (reference sequence). V was cut by 1 base and J by 7 bases, with 8 bases left in between. The CDR3 length is 14 residues. This clone was detected only once. Its antigen remains unknown. TCRdb's table, derived via immunoSEQ multiplex PCR, lists solely in-frame clones and lacks some. This sample has more than 95,000 clones; approximately 90% occur once, and the top ten carry around 0.17%. The starting material was unstimulated CD4+ T cells sorted from spleen or lymph node cells, obtained before intestinal transplant. This receptor was obtained from a human donor who received an intestinal transplant. The chain links TRBV7-9 to TRBJ1-6; no definite D call. The CDR3 DNA reads TGTGCCAGCAGCTTAGGAGGGAAAAATTCACCCCTCCACTTT. Translating it yields CASSLGGKNSPLHF. The full variable domain, with the rest looked up from reference TRBV7-9 and TRBJ1-6, is DTGVSQNPRHKITKRGQNVTFRCDPISEHNRLYWYRQTLGQGPEFLTYFQNEAQLEKSRLLSDRFSAERPKGSFSTLEIQRTEQGDSAMYLCASSLGGKNSPLHFGNGTRLTVT.